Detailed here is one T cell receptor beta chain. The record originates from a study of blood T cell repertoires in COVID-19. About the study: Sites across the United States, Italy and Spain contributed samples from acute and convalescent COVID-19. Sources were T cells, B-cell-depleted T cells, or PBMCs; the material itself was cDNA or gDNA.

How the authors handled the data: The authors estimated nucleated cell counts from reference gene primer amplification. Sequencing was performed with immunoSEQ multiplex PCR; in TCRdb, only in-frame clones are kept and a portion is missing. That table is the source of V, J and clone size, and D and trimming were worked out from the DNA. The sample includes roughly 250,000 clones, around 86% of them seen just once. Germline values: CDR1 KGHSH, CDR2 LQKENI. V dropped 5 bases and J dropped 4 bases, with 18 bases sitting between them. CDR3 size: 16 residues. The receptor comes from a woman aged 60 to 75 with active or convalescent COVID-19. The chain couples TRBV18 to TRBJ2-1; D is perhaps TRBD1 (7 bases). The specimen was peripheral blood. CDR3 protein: CASSRGRDPLYNEQFF. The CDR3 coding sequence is TGTGCCAGCTCAAGGGGGCGGGACCCTCTTTACAATGAGCAGTTCTTC. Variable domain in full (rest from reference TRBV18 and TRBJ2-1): NAGVMQNPRHLVRRRGQEARLRCSPMKGHSHVYWYRQLPEEGLKFMVYLQKENIIDESGMPKERFSAEFPKEGPSILRIQQVVRGDSAAYFCASSRGRDPLYNEQFFGPGTRLTVL.